This T cell receptor (beta chain) was documented in a study of regulatory T cells in long-lasting Graves disease. To make TCR beta libraries, researchers used iRepertoire HTBI primers and Arm-PCR of CDR3 regions. TCRdb re-called the multiplex PCR reads with MiXCR, one entry per CDR3 protein. This table holds approximately 470,000 distinct CDR3 sequences, less than 25% found once. As to time point: persistent/refractory GD, antithyroid drugs over 5 years with positive TRAb. Making the TCR library involved RNA that had been extracted from PBMCs. The specimen comprised peripheral blood mononuclear cells (PBMCs), sampled when the disease was refractory, from a patient treated with antithyroid drugs. The receptor comes from a female donor with Graves disease.

CDR3 sequence (DNA): TGCGCCAGCAGCCAAGATGGCGGGACATACTATGGCTACACCTTC. Its protein product is CASSQDGGTYYGYTF. The chain recombines TRBV4-3 with TRBJ1-2, with D maybe TRBD1 (6 bases). CDR3 size: 15 residues. Germline V gene lookup returns CDR1 LGHNA and CDR2 YSLEER. The ends were cut back, 0 bases at V and 3 bases at J, with 11 bases in the middle.